This T cell receptor (beta chain) stems from a study of chemoradiotherapy in HPV16-positive cancers. As for this clone: Its antigen is as yet unknown.

Using immunoSEQ multiplex PCR, the repertoire was profiled, and TCRdb retains in-frame clones only, with some absent. This sample has approximately 6,600 clones, with approximately 81% found just once. The V end lost 7 bases, the J end lost 7 bases, and 11 bases lay between the germline ends. This CDR3 is 13 amino acids long. Per the germline V gene, CDR1 is LNHDA and CDR2 is SQIVND (reference sequence). The study's findings and limits: In HPV16-positive patients, HPV-responsive T-cell expansion tracked better recurrence-free survival.

The receptor's source is a human donor with HPV-associated anogenital cancer. V is TRBV19 and J is TRBJ1-6; D gene unclear. The material sequenced was tumor tissue, taken from a patient who underwent chemoradiotherapy. Here the CDR3 reads CASNKGSNSPLHF. In DNA, the CDR3 is TGTGCCAGTAACAAGGGCTCGAATTCACCCCTCCACTTT.